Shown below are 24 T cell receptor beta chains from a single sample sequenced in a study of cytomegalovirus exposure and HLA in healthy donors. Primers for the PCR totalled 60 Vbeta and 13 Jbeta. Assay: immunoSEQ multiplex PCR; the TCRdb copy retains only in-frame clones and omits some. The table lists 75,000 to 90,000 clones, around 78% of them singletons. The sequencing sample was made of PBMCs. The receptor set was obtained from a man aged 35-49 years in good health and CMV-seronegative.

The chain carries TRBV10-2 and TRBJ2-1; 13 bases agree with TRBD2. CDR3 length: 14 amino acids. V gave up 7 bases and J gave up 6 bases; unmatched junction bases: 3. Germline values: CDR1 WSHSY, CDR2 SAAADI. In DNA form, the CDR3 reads TGCGCCAGCACCGGGACTAGCGGGATCAATGAGCAGTTCTTC. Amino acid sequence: CASTGTSGINEQFF.

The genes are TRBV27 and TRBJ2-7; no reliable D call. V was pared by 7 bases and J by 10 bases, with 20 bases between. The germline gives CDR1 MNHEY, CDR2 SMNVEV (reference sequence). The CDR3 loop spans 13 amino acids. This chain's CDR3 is CASTPHPMAPQYF. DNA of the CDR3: TGTGCCAGCACCCCTCACCCCATGGCACCACAGTACTTC.

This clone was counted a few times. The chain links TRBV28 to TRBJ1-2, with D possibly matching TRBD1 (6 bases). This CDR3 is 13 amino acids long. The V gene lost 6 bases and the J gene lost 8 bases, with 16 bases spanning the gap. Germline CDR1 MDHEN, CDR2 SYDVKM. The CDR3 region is CASRGSTGFGYTF. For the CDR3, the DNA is TGTGCCAGCAGGGGATCCACAGGGTTCGGCTACACCTTC.

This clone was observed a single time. CDR3: CASSVGQGNEQFF. DNA of the CDR3: TGTGCCAGCAGCGTAGGACAGGGCAATGAGCAGTTCTTC. The V gene is TRBV9, the J gene TRBJ2-1; TRBD1 agrees at 7 bases. V shed 0 bases and J 6 bases; nucleotides not matched to a gene: 0. The CDR3 has 13 residues. The germline gives CDR1 SGDLS, CDR2 YYNGEE.

The CDR3 coding sequence is TGTGCCAGCAGCTTAGCGCTTGGAGTCTCTGGGGCCAACGTCCTGACTTTC. This gives the protein CASSLALGVSGANVLTF. The V gene is TRBV7-8, the J gene TRBJ2-6; D ambiguous. The germline CDR1 and CDR2 sequences are SGHVS and FQNEAQ. The V and J ends lost 0 bases and 0 bases respectively, with 9 bases between them. This CDR3 is built from 17 residues.

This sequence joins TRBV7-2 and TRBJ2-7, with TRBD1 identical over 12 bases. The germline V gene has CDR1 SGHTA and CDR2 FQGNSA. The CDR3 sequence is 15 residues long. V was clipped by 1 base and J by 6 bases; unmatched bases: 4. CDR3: CASSLEGTGGREQYF. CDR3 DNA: TGTGCCAGCAGCTTAGAAGGGACAGGGGGCCGCGAGCAGTACTTC.

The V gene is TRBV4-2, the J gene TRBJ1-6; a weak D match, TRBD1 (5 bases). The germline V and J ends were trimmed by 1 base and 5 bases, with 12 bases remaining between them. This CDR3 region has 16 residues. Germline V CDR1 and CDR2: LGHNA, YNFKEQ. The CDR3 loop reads CASSQVGAANNSPLHF. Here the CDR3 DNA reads TGTGCCAGCAGCCAAGTTGGGGCAGCAAATAATTCACCCCTCCACTTT.

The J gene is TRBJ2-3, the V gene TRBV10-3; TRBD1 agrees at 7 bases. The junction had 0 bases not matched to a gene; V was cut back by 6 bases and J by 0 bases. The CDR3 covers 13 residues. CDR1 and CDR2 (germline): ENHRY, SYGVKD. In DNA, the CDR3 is TGTGCCATCAGGACAGGGAGCACAGATACGCAGTATTTT. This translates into CAIRTGSTDTQYF.

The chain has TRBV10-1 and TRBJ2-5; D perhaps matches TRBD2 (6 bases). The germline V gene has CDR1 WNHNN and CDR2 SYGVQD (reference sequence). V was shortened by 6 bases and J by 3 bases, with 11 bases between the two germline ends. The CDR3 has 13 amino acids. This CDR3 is CASSRDLKETQYF. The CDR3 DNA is TGCGCCAGCAGCCGGGACTTAAAAGAGACCCAGTACTTC.

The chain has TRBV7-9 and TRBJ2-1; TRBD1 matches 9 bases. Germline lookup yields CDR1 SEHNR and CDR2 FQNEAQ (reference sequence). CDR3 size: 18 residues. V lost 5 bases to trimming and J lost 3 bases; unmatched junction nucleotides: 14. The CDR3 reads CASSTFAAGTGFYNEQFF. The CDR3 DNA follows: TGTGCCAGCAGCACGTTTGCAGCCGGGACAGGGTTCTACAATGAGCAGTTCTTC.

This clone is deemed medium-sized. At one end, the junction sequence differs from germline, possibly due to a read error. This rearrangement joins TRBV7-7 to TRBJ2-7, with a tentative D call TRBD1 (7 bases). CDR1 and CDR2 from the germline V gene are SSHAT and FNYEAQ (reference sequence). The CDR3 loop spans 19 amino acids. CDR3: CASSSLPYETGRFRDEQYF. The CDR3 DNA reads TGTGCTAGCAGCTCCCTACCGTACGAGACAGGGAGGTTTCGGGACGAGCAGTACTTC. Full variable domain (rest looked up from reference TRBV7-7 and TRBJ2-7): GAGVSQSPRYKVTKRGQDVTLRCDPISSHATLYWYQQALGQGPEFLTYFNYEAQPDKSGLPSDRFSAERPEGSISTLTIQRTEQRDSAMYRCASSSLPYETGRFRDEQYFGPGTRLTVT.

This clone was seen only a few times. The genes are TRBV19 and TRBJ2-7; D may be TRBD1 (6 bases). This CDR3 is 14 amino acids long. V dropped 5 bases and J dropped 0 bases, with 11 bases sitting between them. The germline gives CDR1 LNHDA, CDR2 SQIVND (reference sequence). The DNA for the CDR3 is TGTGCCAGTAGTCCCCAACAGGGCTCCTACGAGCAGTACTTC. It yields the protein CASSPQQGSYEQYF.

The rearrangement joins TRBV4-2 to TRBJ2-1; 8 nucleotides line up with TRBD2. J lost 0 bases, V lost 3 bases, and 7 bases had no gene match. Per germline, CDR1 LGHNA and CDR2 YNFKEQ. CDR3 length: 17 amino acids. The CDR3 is CASSQAGGGSSYNEQFF. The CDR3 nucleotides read TGTGCCAGCAGCCAGGCCGGCGGGGGGAGCTCCTACAATGAGCAGTTCTTC.

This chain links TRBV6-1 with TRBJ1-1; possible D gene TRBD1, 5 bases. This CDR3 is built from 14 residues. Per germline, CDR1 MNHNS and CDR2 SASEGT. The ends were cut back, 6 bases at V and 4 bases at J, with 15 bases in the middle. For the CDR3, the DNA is TGTGCCAGCAGCCGGGGGGGGTCGGGCACTGAAGCTTTCTTT. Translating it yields CASSRGGSGTEAFF.

CDR3 sequence: CAKDKTSGLTPGSYEQYF. CDR3 DNA: TGTGCCAAAGACAAGACTAGCGGGCTTACACCCGGATCCTACGAGCAGTACTTC. V gene TRBV10-3 combines with J gene TRBJ2-7, with 10 bases matching TRBD2. The V gene end was trimmed by 10 bases and the J gene end by 1 base; junction bases not matched to a gene: 19. The CDR3 consists of 18 residues. The germline gives CDR1 ENHRY, CDR2 SYGVKD.

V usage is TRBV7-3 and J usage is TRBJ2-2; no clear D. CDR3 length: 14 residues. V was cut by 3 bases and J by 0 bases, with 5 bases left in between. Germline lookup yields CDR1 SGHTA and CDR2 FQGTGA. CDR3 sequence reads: CASSFTANTGELFF. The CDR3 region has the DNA TGTGCCAGCAGCTTTACAGCGAACACCGGGGAGCTGTTTTTT.

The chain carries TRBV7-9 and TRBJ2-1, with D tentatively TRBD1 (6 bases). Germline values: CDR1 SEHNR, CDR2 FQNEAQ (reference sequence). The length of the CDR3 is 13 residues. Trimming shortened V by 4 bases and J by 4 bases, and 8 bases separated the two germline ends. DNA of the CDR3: TGTGCCAGCAGCTGGGGGCCGTACAATGAGCAGTTCTTC. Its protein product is CASSWGPYNEQFF.

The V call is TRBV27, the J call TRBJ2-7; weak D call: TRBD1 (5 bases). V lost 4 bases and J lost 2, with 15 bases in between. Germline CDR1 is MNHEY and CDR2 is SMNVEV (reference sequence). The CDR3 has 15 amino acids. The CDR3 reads CASSSAGKGTYEQYF. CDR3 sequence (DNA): TGTGCCAGCAGTTCGGCCGGTAAGGGGACCTACGAGCAGTACTTC.

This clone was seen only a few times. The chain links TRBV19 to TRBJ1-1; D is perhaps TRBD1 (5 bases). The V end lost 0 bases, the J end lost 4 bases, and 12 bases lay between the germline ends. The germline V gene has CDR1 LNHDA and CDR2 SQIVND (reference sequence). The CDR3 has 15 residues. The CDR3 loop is CASSIEGRASTEAFF. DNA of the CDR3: TGTGCCAGTAGTATAGAGGGCAGGGCGTCCACTGAAGCTTTCTTT.

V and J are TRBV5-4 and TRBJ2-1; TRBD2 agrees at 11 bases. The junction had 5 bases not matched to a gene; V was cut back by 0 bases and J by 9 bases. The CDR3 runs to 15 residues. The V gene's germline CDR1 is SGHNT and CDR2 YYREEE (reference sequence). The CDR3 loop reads CASSLDSGGAREQFF. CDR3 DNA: TGTGCCAGCAGCTTGGATAGCGGGGGGGCCCGTGAGCAGTTCTTC.

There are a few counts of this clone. CDR3 coding DNA: TGTGCCAGCAGTTATGTCTACGGTAACAATGAGCAGTTCTTC. It is translated as CASSYVYGNNEQFF. The V and J genes are TRBV6-5 and TRBJ2-1; D is unclear. Trimming stripped 3 bases from V and 5 bases from J, with 11 bases between. CDR1 is MNHEY and CDR2 is SVGAGI in the germline V gene. This CDR3 has 14 amino acids.

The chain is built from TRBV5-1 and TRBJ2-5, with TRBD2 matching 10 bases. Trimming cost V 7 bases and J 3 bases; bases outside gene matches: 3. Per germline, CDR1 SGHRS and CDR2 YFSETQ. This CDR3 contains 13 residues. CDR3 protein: CASGLAGEETQYF. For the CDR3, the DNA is TGCGCCAGCGGGCTAGCGGGAGAAGAGACCCAGTACTTC.

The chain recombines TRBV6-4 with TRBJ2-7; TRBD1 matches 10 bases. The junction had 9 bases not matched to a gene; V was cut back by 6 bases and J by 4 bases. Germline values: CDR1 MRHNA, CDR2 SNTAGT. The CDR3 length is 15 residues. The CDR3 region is CASSVTGTGEYEQYF. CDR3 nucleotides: TGTGCCAGCAGCGTTACCGGGACAGGGGAGTACGAGCAGTACTTC.

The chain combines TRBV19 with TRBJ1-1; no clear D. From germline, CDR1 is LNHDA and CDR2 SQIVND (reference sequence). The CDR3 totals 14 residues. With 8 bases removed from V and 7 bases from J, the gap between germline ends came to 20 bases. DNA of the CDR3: TGTGCCAGTGCGTCCTCGGGGAGGGCCGATGAAGCTTTCTTT. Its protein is CASASSGRADEAFF. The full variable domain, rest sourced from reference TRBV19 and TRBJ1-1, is DGGITQSPKYLFRKEGQNVTLSCEQNLNHDAMYWYRQDPGQGLRLIYYSQIVNDFQKGDIAEGYSVSREKKESFPLTVTSAQKNPTAFYLCASASSGRADEAFFGQGTRLTVV.